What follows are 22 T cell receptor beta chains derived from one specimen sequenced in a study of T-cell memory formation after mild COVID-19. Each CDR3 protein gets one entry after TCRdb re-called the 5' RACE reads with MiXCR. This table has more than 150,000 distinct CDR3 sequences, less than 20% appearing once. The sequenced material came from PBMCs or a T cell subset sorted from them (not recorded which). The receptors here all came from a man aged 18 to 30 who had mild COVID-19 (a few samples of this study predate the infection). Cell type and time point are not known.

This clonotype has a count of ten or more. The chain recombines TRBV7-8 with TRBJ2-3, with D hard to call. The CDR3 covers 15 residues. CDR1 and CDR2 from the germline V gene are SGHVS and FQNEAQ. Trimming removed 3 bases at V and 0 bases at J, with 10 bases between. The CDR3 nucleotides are TGTGCCAGCAGCTTTTCTAGTGCTAGCACAGATACGCAGTATTTT. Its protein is CASSFSSASTDTQYF.

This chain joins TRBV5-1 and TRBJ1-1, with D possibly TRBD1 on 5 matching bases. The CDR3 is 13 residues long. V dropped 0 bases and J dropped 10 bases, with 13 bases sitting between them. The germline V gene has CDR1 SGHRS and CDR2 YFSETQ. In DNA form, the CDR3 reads TGCGCCAGCAGCTTGGCCAGGGAAGGAGGAGCTTTCTTT. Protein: CASSLAREGGAFF. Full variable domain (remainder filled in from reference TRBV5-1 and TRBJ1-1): KAGVTQTPRYLIKTRGQQVTLSCSPISGHRSVSWYQQTPGQGLQFLFEYFSETQRNKGNFPGRFSGRQFSNSRSEMNVSTLELGDSALYLCASSLAREGGAFFGQGTRLTVV.

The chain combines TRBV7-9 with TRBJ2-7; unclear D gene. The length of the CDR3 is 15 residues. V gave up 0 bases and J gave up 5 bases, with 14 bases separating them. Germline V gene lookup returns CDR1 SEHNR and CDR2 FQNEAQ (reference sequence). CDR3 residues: CASSLAKAIPHEQYF. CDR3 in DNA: TGTGCCAGCAGCTTAGCGAAGGCCATCCCCCACGAGCAGTACTTC.

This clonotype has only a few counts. The CDR3 protein is CASSFQGYTGELFF. In DNA, the CDR3 is TGTGCCAGCAGTTTCCAGGGGTACACCGGGGAGCTGTTTTTT. The rearrangement links TRBV12-3 or TRBV12-4 to TRBJ2-2; perhaps TRBD1 as D (6 bases). CDR3 length equals 14 residues. Trimming took 3 bases from V and 3 from J, leaving 8 bases between them.

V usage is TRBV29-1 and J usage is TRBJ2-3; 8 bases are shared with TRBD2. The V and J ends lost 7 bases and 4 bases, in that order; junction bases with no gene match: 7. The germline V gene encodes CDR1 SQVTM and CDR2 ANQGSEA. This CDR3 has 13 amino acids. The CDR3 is CSAGGGPSDTQYF. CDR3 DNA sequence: TGCAGCGCCGGCGGGGGGCCGTCAGATACGCAGTATTTT.

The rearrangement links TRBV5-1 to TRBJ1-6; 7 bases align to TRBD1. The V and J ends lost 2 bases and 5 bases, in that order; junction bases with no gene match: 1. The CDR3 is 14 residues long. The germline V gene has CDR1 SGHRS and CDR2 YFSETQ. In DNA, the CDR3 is TGCGCCAGCAGCTTACAGGGGAATAATTCACCCCTCCACTTT. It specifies CASSLQGNNSPLHF.

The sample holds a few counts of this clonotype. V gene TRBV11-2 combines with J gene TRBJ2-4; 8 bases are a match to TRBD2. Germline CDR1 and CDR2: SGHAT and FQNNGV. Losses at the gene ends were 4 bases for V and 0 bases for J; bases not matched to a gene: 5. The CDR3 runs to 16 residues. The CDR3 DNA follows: TGTGCCAGCAGCTCGGGGGGGTTATTAGCCAAAAACATTCAGTACTTC. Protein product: CASSSGGLLAKNIQYF.

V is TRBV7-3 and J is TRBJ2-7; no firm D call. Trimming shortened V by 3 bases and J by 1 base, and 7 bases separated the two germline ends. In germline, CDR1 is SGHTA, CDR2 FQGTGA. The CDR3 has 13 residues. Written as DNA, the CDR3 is TGTGCCAGCAGCTTTGCAGAGTCCTACGAGCAGTACTTC. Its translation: CASSFAESYEQYF.

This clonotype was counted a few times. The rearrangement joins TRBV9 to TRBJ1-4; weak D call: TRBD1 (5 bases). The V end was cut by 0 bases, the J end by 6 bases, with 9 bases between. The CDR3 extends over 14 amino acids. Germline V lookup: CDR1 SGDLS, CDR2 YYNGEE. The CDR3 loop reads CASSVEGVDEKLFF. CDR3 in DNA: TGTGCCAGCAGCGTAGAAGGGGTCGATGAAAAACTGTTTTTT.

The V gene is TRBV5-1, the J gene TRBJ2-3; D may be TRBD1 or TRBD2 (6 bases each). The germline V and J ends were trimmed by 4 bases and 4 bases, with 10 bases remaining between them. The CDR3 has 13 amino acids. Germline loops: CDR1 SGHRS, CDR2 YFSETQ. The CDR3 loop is CASSGRTADTQYF. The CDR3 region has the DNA TGCGCCAGCAGCGGGAGGACAGCAGATACGCAGTATTTT.

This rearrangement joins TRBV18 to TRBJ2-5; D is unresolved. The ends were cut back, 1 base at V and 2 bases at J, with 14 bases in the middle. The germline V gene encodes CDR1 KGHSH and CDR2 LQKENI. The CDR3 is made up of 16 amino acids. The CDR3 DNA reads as TGTGCCAGCTCACCACGGGTGGGCACAGCACAAGAGACCCAGTACTTC. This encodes CASSPRVGTAQETQYF. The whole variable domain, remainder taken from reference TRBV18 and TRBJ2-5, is NAGVMQNPRHLVRRRGQEARLRCSPMKGHSHVYWYRQLPEEGLKFMVYLQKENIIDESGMPKERFSAEFPKEGPSILRIQQVVRGDSAAYFCASSPRVGTAQETQYFGPGTRLLVL.

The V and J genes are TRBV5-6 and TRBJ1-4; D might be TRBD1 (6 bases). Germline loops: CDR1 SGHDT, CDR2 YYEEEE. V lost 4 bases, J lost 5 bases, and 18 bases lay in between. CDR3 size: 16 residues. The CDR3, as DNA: TGTGCCAGCAGCATTCCGGGGGCCGGCCGAAATGAAAAACTGTTTTTT. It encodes CASSIPGAGRNEKLFF. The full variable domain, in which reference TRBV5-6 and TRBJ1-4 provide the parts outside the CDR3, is DAGVTQSPTHLIKTRGQQVTLRCSPKSGHDTVSWYQQALGQGPQFIFQYYEEEERQRGNFPDRFSGHQFPNYSSELNVNALLLGDSALYLCASSIPGAGRNEKLFFGSGTQLSVL.

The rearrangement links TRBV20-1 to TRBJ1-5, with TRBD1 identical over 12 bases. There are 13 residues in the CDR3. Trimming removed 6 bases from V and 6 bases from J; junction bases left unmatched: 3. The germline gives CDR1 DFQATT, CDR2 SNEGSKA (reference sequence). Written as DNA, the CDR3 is TGCAGTGCCGGGACAGGGGGCGGTCAGCCCCAGCATTTT. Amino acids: CSAGTGGGQPQHF.

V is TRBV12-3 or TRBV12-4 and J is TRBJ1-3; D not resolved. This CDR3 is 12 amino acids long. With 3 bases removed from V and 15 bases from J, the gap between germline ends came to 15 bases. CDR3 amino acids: CASSFAASVPYF. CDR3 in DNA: TGTGCCAGCAGTTTTGCAGCAAGTGTCCCATATTTT.

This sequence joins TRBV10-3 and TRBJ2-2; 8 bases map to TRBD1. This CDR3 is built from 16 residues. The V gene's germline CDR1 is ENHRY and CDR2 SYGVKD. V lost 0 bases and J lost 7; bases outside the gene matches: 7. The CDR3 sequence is CAISESMAGGGGELFF. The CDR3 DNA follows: TGTGCCATCAGTGAGTCGATGGCAGGGGGCGGCGGGGAGCTGTTTTTT.

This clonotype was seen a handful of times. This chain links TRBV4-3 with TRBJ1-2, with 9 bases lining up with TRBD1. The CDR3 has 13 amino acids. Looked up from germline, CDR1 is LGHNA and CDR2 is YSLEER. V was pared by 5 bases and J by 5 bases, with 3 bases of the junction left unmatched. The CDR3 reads CASSYDRGYGYTF. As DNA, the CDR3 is TGCGCCAGCAGCTATGACAGGGGGTATGGCTACACCTTC.

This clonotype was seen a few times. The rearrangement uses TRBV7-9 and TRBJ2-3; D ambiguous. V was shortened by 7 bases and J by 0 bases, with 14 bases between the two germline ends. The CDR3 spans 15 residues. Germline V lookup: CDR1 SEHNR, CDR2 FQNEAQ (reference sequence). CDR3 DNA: TGTGCCAGCACCCCGCAGTCCTATAGCACAGATACGCAGTATTTT. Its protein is CASTPQSYSTDTQYF.

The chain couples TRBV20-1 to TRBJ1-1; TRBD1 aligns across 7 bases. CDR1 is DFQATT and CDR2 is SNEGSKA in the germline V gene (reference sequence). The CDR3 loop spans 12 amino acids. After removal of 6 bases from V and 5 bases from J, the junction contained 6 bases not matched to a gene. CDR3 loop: CSAPNRGTEAFF. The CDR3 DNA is TGCAGTGCGCCAAACAGGGGAACTGAAGCTTTCTTT.

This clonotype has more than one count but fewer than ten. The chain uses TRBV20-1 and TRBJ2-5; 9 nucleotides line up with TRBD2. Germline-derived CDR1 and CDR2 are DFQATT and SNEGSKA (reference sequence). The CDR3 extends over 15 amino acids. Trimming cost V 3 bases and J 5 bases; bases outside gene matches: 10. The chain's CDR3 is CSASDRRGGRETQYF. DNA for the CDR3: TGCAGTGCTAGTGACCGGCGGGGGGGCCGGGAGACCCAGTACTTC.

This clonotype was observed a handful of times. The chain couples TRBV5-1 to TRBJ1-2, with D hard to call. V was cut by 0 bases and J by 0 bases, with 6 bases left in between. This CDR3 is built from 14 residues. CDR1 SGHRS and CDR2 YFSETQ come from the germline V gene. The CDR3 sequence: CASSLESTNYGYTF. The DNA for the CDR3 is TGCGCCAGCAGCTTGGAGTCTACTAACTATGGCTACACCTTC. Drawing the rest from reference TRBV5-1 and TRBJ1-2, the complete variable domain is KAGVTQTPRYLIKTRGQQVTLSCSPISGHRSVSWYQQTPGQGLQFLFEYFSETQRNKGNFPGRFSGRQFSNSRSEMNVSTLELGDSALYLCASSLESTNYGYTFGSGTRLTVV.

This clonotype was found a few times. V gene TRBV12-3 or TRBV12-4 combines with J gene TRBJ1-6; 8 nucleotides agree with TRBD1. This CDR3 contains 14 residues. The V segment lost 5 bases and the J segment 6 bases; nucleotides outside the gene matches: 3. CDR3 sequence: CASSQQGGNSPLHF. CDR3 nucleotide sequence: TGTGCCAGCAGTCAACAGGGGGGTAATTCACCCCTCCACTTT.

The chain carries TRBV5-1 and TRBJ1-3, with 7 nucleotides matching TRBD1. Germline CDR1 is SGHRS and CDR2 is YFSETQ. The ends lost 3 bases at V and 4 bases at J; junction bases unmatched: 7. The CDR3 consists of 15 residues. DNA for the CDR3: TGCGCCAGCAGCTCCTCGACAGGGACAGGAAACACCATATATTTT. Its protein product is CASSSSTGTGNTIYF.